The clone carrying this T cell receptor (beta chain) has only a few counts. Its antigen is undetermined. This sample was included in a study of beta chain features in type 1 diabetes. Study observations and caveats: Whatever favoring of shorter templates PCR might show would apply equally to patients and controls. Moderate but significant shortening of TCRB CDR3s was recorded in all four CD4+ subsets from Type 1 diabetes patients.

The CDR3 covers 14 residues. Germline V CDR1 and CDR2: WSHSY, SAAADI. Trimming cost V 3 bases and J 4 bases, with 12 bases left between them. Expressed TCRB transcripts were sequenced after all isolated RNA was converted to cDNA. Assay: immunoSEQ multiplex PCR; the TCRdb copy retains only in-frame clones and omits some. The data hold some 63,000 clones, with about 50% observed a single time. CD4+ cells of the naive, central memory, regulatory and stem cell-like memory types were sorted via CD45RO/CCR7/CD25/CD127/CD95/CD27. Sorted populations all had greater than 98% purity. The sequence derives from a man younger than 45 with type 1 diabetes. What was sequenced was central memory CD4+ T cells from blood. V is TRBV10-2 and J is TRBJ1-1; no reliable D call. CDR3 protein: CASSDAGSSTEAFF. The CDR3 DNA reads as TGCGCCAGCAGTGATGCGGGGAGTAGCACTGAAGCTTTCTTT.